A selection of T cell receptor beta chains follows, all from one sample in a study of monozygotic twins with cystic fibrosis. TCRdb keeps only in-frame clones here, not all; method: immunoSEQ multiplex PCR. The sample comprises about 20,000 clones, 95% to 98% of which are singletons, and under 2.5% rests with the top ten. The sample was blood. The receptors were sampled from a woman younger than 45 with cystic fibrosis. CDR3s leave out the opening cysteine and the closing phenylalanine or tryptophan. A D gene is named only where the DNA matches it firmly.

d_gene	v_gene	j_gene	CDR3aa
NA	TRBV6-6	TRBJ2-2	ASSPPRADTGELF
NA	TRBV10-3	TRBJ2-5	AISESISLDPQETQY
NA	TRBV2	TRBJ1-3	ASSSGGGGNTIY
TRBD1	TRBV15	TRBJ1-3	ATSRDAGQIHSGNTIY
NA	TRBV5-1	TRBJ2-5	ASSFGRGDETQY
TRBD1	TRBV19	TRBJ2-5	ASRDRGRGETQY
TRBD2	TRBV5-6	TRBJ2-5	ASSPSSGGRETQY
TRBD1	TRBV5-4	TRBJ2-1	ASSLAGSKGAEQF
NA	TRBV29-1	TRBJ2-5	SVDEGWETQY
NA	TRBV5-1	TRBJ2-5	ASSLIMGGETQY
NA	TRBV25-1	TRBJ1-3	ASSVDRCGNTIY
TRBD1	TRBV5-4	TRBJ1-1	ASSPDRGRTEAF
NA	TRBV5-1	TRBJ1-2	ASSLGARGYGYT
TRBD2	TRBV7-9	TRBJ2-7	ASSLGASGEGSEQY
NA	TRBV6-4	TRBJ2-3	ASRPIGGPVDTQY
NA	TRBV5-6	TRBJ1-6	ASGIWGVLKRDNSPLH
NA	TRBV9	TRBJ2-2	ASSGGGPTGELF
NA	TRBV6-5	TRBJ2-5	ASSNPRKGTQY
NA	TRBV2	TRBJ1-6	ASSEEGVWGSPLH
NA	TRBV10-2	TRBJ2-7	ASPRPGTSYEQY
NA	TRBV11-2	TRBJ1-1	ASSVNPRAPTEAF
TRBD2	TRBV6-4	TRBJ2-1	ASSDGTSGGSEQF
NA	TRBV11-2	TRBJ2-7	ASSLDLGTYEQY
NA	TRBV6-1	TRBJ2-1	ASSEWGHPRYNEQF
TRBD2	TRBV27	TRBJ2-3	ASSSGLAGSTDTQY
NA	TRBV7-9	TRBJ2-5	ASSYRRPGTQY
NA	TRBV7-2	TRBJ1-2	ASSLFRWQNYGYT
NA	TRBV28	TRBJ1-5	ASSLSAHQPQH
NA	TRBV15	TRBJ1-2	ATSRDINGYT
NA	TRBV6-4	TRBJ2-2	ASSLTDTGELF
TRBD2	TRBV5-5	TRBJ2-7	ASSLAGGTSSYEQY
TRBD1	TRBV5-1	TRBJ1-2	ASSEGAAYGYT
NA	TRBV4-1	TRBJ2-1	ASSQTTLDEQF
NA	TRBV2	TRBJ1-1	ASNVIQNTEAF
TRBD1	TRBV5-1	TRBJ2-3	ASSWTGQKDLTQY
NA	TRBV5-1	TRBJ2-4	ASSTDVNLAKNIQY
NA	TRBV5-1	TRBJ2-2	ASSLPGGGTGELF
NA	TRBV5-6	TRBJ2-3	ASSLGQELSPTDTQY
NA	TRBV19	TRBJ2-7	ASSIDTEQY
NA	TRBV10-3	TRBJ1-1	AISEGERTEAF
NA	TRBV19	TRBJ2-7	ASSIVSRPGYEQY
NA	TRBV4-3	TRBJ2-7	ASSQDRRGASYEQY
TRBD1	TRBV6-5	TRBJ2-1	ASSPGQGAHEQF
NA	TRBV25-1	TRBJ1-6	ASIKDYNSPLH
NA	TRBV7-6	TRBJ1-4	ASSLQPGPKGEKLF
NA	TRBV2	TRBJ1-4	ASREGAGVTNEKLF
TRBD1	TRBV19	TRBJ1-2	ASSIWTGESYGYT
NA	TRBV5-1	TRBJ1-3	ASSLSGPNSGNTIY
TRBD1	TRBV19	TRBJ1-1	ASSTTGYTEAF
TRBD2	TRBV19	TRBJ2-7	ASSYAGGGAYEQY
NA	TRBV6-1	TRBJ1-3	ASSTRGRDTIY
NA	TRBV19	TRBJ1-3	ASSRPRHSGNTIY
NA	TRBV4-1	TRBJ2-5	ASSQDRVGQETQY
NA	TRBV6-1	TRBJ2-7	ASSEAGYEQY
TRBD1	TRBV6-5	TRBJ1-6	ASSYRDRGWSPLH
NA	TRBV28	TRBJ1-2	ASSLEGHYGYT